A selection of T cell receptor beta chains follows, all from one sample in a study of T cells after yellow fever vaccination. TCRdb re-analysed the 5' RACE reads in MiXCR, keeping a single row per CDR3 protein. The profile shows around 530,000 distinct CDR3 sequences, 17% of them singletons. The starting material was PBMCs, obtained about 5 days after the first yellow fever vaccination. The receptors come from a man aged 18 to 29 who received the YFV17D yellow fever vaccine. Each CDR3 is given with its conserved first and last residue. Each record gives: clone size, D gene, V gene, J gene, CDR3 protein, CDR3 DNA. The D gene is left open where the match is weak. Clone size, where shown, is once, few, many, or a class for clones that have expanded.

few	.	TRBV7-2	TRBJ2-5	CATTPLIQETQYF	TGTGCCACTACCCCCCTCATTCAAGAGACCCAGTACTTC
.	.	TRBV18	TRBJ1-5	CASSPRGSVDQPQHF	TGTGCCAGCTCCCCCCGGGGGTCAGTGGATCAGCCCCAGCATTTT
few	TRBD2	TRBV7-2	TRBJ2-5	CASSLLAGGPRETQYF	TGTGCCAGCAGCCTACTAGCGGGGGGCCCTCGGGAGACCCAGTACTTC
many	.	TRBV5-6	TRBJ1-1	CASYLGPHTEAFF	TGTGCCAGCTACCTAGGGCCTCACACTGAAGCTTTCTTT
few	.	TRBV20-1	TRBJ2-1	CSATHGGRGSNNEQFF	TGCAGTGCTACGCACGGGGGGCGGGGCTCCAACAATGAGCAGTTCTTC
few	TRBD2	TRBV7-9	TRBJ2-1	CASSEAGASLNEQFF	TGTGCCAGCAGTGAAGCGGGGGCCTCCTTGAATGAGCAGTTCTTC
.	.	TRBV6-2/TRBV6-3	TRBJ1-1	CASTLRGQGPTEAFF	TGTGCCAGCACTCTACGGGGTCAGGGGCCCACTGAAGCTTTCTTT
.	.	TRBV30	TRBJ2-7	CAWSVRGAAEQYF	TGTGCCTGGAGTGTCAGGGGGGCTGCCGAGCAGTACTTC
.	.	TRBV4-3	TRBJ1-5	CASSQYTATQPQHF	TGCGCCAGCAGCCAATATACGGCCACTCAGCCCCAGCATTTT
few	TRBD2	TRBV7-2	TRBJ2-1	CASSHSGGLLNEQFF	TGTGCCAGCAGCCATAGCGGGGGTCTCCTCAATGAGCAGTTCTTC
.	TRBD2	TRBV7-3	TRBJ2-7	CASSLERGDWYEQYF	TGTGCCAGCAGCTTAGAGCGGGGGGACTGGTACGAGCAGTACTTC
.	.	TRBV7-9	TRBJ1-4	CASSLLGGDEKLFF	TGTGCCAGCAGCTTGTTGGGCGGGGATGAAAAACTGTTTTTT
.	.	TRBV7-9	TRBJ1-1	CASSLGVGGGTEAFF	TGTGCCAGCAGCTTAGGGGTCGGGGGCGGCACTGAAGCTTTCTTT
.	.	TRBV7-9	TRBJ2-1	CASSLVTGASYNEQFF	TGTGCCAGCAGCTTAGTAACTGGAGCCTCCTACAATGAGCAGTTCTTC
.	TRBD2	TRBV9	TRBJ2-3	CASSVGLAGRTDTQYF	TGTGCCAGCAGCGTAGGACTAGCGGGGCGCACAGATACGCAGTATTTT
few	.	TRBV20-1	TRBJ2-2	CSARHDTNTGELFF	TGCAGTGCTAGACACGATACGAACACCGGGGAGCTGTTTTTT